This TCR beta chain was captured by sequencing in a study of breast tumors, draining lymph nodes, adjacent tissues. This clonotype was recorded many times. TCRdb recomputed calls from the multiplex PCR reads with MiXCR, one row per CDR3 protein. The sample has roughly 17,000 distinct CDR3 sequences, around 46% seen once. Trimming stripped 3 bases from V and 0 bases from J, with 9 bases between. The CDR3 contains 15 residues. CDR1 and CDR2 from the germline V gene are SGHAT and FQNNGV. The specimen was breast tumor tissue. This clonotype was sampled from a female donor with breast cancer. Some clones in this sample may be carry-over from other donors' samples. The chain joins TRBV11-2 to TRBJ2-1; weak D call: TRBD2 (5 bases). As DNA, the CDR3 is TGTGCCAGCAGCTTGGGAACTAGCTCCTACAATGAGCAGTTCTTC. The encoded protein is CASSLGTSSYNEQFF.